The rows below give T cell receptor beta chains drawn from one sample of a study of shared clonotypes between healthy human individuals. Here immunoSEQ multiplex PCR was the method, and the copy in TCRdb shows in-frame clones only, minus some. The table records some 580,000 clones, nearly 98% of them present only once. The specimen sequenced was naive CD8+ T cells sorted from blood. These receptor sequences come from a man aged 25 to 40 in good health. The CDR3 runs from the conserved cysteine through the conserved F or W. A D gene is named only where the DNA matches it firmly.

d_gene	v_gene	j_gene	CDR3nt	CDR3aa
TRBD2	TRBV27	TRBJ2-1	TGTGCCAGCACCGGGAGGACCTACAATGAGCAGTTCTTC	CASTGRTYNEQFF
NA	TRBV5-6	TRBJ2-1	TGTGCCAGCAGTTCAATCTCGAGCTCCTACAATGAGCAGTTCTTC	CASSSISSSYNEQFF
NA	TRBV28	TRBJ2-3	TGTGCCACCGAGACATTCCTACCCGGCGTAGATACGCAGTATTTT	CATETFLPGVDTQYF
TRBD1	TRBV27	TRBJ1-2	TGTGCCAGCAGTCCGATGGACAGGGTGAACGGCTACACCTTC	CASSPMDRVNGYTF
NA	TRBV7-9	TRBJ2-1	TGTGCCAGCAGCCCCCGTGGGGGTCCCCTTTACAATGAGCAGTTCTTC	CASSPRGGPLYNEQFF
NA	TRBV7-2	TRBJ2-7	TGTGCCAGCAGCTTAGAGGGAGGTTACGAGCAGTACTTC	CASSLEGGYEQYF
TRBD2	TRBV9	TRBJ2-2	TGTGCCAGCAGCGTTCCTCAGCGGGGGGTGAACACCGGGGAGCTGTTTTTT	CASSVPQRGVNTGELFF
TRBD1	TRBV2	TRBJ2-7	TGTGCCAGCAGTGTCTCAGACAGGGTCTCTCGCGAGCAGTACTTC	CASSVSDRVSREQYF
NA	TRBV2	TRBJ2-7	TGTGCCAGCTCCGGGGTCGAGGCGAACTCCTACGAGCAGTACTTC	CASSGVEANSYEQYF
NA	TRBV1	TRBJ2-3	TGCACCAGTGAACAGGGTGTCTCAGATACGCAGTATTTT	CTSEQGVSDTQYF
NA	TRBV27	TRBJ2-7	TGTGCCAGCAGTTTATCAGGCGGACACTCCTACGAGCAGTACTTC	CASSLSGGHSYEQYF
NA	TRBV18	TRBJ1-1	TGTGCCAGCTCTAACGAGGGTTCGTTCATGAACACTGAAGCTTTCTTT	CASSNEGSFMNTEAFF
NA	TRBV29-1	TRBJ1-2	TGCAGCGTTACAGCGAGTGCTAACTATGGCTACACCTTC	CSVTASANYGYTF
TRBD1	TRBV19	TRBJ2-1	TGTGCCAGTAGTATCGGGACAGGACACAATGAGCAGTTCTTC	CASSIGTGHNEQFF
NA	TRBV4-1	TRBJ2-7	TGCGCCAGCAGCCAAGATTCCCCACCGGCGGCCGACGAGCAGTACTTC	CASSQDSPPAADEQYF
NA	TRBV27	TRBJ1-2	TGTGCCAGCAGTTGGAAGGGCAGAGGAGGCGATGGCTACACCTTC	CASSWKGRGGDGYTF
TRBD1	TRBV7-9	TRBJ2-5	TGTGCCACCCACCCCACGGACACAGGGGGCGTTCATGGAGAGACCCAGTACTTC	CATHPTDTGGVHGETQYF
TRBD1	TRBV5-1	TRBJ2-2	TGCGCCAGCAGCAAGACCGGGACAGCCCATTCGAACACCGGGGAGCTGTTTTTT	CASSKTGTAHSNTGELFF
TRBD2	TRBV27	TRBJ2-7	TGTGCCAGCAGTTTATCCCCTCGGTGGAATAGCGGGAGGACCGTAGTATCCTACGAGCAGTACTTC	CASSLSPRWNSGRTVVSYEQYF
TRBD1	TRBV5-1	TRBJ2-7	TGCGCCAGCAGCAGCCGGGACAGGGGCCACGAGCAGTACTTC	CASSSRDRGHEQYF
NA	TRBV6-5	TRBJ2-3	TGTGCCAGCAGTTGGGGGGATACGCAGTATTTT	CASSWGDTQYF
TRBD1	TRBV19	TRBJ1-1	TGTGCCAGTAACCAGGGGGCGTACACTGAAGCTTTCTTT	CASNQGAYTEAFF